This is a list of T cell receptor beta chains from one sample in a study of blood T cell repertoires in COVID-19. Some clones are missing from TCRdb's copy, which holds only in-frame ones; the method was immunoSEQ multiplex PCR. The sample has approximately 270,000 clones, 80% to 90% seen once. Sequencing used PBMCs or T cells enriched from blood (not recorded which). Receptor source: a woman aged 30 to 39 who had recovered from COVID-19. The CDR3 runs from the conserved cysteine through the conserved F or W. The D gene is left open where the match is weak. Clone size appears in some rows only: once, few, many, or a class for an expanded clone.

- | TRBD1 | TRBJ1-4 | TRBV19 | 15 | CASGDPTGALEKLFF | TGTGCCAGTGGAGACCCGACAGGGGCCTTGGAAAAACTGTTTTTT
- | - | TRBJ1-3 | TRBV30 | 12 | CAWSELGNTIYF | TGTGCCTGGAGTGAACTCGGGAACACCATATATTTT
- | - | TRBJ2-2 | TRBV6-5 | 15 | CASGRKRANTGELFF | TGTGCCAGCGGGAGGAAGAGGGCCAACACCGGGGAGCTGTTTTTT
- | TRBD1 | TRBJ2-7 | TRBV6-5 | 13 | CASSLGQGEEQYF | TGTGCCAGCAGTTTGGGACAGGGGGAAGAGCAGTACTTC
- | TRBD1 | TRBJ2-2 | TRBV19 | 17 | CASSGGTGGLKTGELFF | TGTGCCAGTAGCGGCGGGACAGGGGGCTTAAAAACCGGGGAGCTGTTTTTT
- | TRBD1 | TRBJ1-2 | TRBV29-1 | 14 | CSVSGTGEDYGYTF | TGCAGCGTTTCTGGGACAGGGGAGGACTATGGCTACACCTTC
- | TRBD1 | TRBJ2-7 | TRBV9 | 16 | CASSVATGVAVYEQYF | TGTGCCAGCAGCGTAGCGACAGGGGTGGCCGTCTACGAGCAGTACTTC
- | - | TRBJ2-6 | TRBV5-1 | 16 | CASSLGQSSGANVLTF | TGCGCCAGCAGCTTGGGACAGAGCTCTGGGGCCAACGTCCTGACTTTC
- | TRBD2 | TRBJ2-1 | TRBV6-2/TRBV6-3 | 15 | CASTPELAPYNEQFF | TGTGCCAGCACCCCGGAACTAGCGCCCTACAATGAGCAGTTCTTC
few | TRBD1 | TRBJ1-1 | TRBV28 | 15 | CASSGQQGGRTEAFF | TGTGCCAGCAGTGGACAACAGGGGGGACGTACTGAAGCTTTCTTT
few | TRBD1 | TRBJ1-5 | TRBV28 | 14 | CASSLRQGALPQHF | TGTGCCAGCAGTTTACGGCAGGGGGCATTGCCCCAGCATTTT
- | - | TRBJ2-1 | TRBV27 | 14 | CASRVSPGVGEQFF | TGTGCCAGCAGAGTAAGCCCCGGGGTCGGTGAGCAGTTCTTC
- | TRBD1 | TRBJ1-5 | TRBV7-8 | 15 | CASSLWDSPNQPQHF | TGTGCCAGCAGCTTATGGGACAGTCCAAATCAGCCCCAGCATTTT
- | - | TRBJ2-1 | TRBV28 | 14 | CASSLPGSYNEQFF | TGTGCCAGCAGTCTTCCGGGCTCCTACAATGAGCAGTTCTTC
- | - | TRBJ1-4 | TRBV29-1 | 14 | CSVGGGRTNEKLFF | TGCAGCGTTGGTGGGGGCCGGACTAATGAAAAACTGTTTTTT
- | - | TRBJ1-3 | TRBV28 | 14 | CASSIRTSGNTIYF | TGTGCCAGCAGTATCAGGACATCTGGAAACACCATATATTTT
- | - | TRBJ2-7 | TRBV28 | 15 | CASNGGLAPSYEQYF | TGTGCCAGCAACGGGGGTCTAGCGCCCTCCTACGAGCAGTACTTC
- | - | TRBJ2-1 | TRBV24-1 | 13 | CATSDSTFGEQFF | TGTGCCACCAGTGACTCTACTTTTGGTGAGCAGTTCTTC
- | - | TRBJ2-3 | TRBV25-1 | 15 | CASSDSSGYADTQYF | TGTGCCAGCAGTGACAGTTCTGGTTACGCAGATACGCAGTATTTT
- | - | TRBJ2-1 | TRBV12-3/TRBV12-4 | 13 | CASSFRRGVEQFF | TGTGCCAGCAGTTTTCGGAGAGGCGTTGAGCAGTTCTTC
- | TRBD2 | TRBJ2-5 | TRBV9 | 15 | CASSAKLADQETQYF | TGTGCCAGCAGCGCCAAACTAGCGGATCAAGAGACCCAGTACTTC
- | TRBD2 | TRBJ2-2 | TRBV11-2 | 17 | CASSLPSGGPSTGELFF | TGTGCCAGCAGCTTACCGAGCGGGGGGCCCTCCACCGGGGAGCTGTTTTTT
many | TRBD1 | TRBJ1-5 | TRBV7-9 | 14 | CASSPQGNNQPQHF | TGTGCCAGCAGCCCACAGGGGAATAATCAGCCCCAGCATTTT
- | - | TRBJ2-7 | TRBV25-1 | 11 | CASSAFYEQYF | TGTGCCAGCAGTGCCTTCTACGAGCAGTACTTC
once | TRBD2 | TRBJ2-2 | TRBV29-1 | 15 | CSVGGGALNTGELFF | TGCAGCGTTGGGGGAGGGGCTCTCAACACCGGGGAGCTGTTTTTT
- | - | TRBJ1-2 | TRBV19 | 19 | CASLERVTGHLGLNYGYTF | TGTGCCAGTCTGGAACGAGTAACGGGACACTTAGGACTTAACTATGGCTACACCTTC
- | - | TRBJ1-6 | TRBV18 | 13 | CASSPAENSPLHF | TGTGCCAGCTCACCGGCGGAGAATTCACCCCTCCACTTT
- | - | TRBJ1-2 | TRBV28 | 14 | CASLPPQGSYGYTF | TGTGCCAGCCTCCCCCCCCAGGGATCCTATGGCTACACCTTC
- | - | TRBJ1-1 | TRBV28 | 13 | CASSLEGNTEAFF | TGTGCCAGCAGTTTAGAGGGAAACACTGAAGCTTTCTTT